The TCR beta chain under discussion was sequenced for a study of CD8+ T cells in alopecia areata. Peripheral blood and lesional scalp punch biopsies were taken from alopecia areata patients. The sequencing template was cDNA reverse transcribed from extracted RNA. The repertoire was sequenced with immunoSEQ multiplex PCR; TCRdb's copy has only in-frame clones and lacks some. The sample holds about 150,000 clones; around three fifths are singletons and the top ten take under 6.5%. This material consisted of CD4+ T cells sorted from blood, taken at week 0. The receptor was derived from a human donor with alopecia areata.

The CDR3 nucleotides are TGTGCCAGCAGCTTAGTGGGGGAAGGAGGATCACCCCTCCACTTT. This translates into CASSLVGEGGSPLHF. The chain has TRBV13 and TRBJ1-6, with D possibly TRBD1 on 5 matching bases. There are 15 residues in the CDR3. V was cut by 1 base and J by 10 bases, with 14 bases left in between. Looked up from germline, CDR1 is PRHDT and CDR2 is FYEKMQ (reference sequence).